Listed below are T cell receptor beta chains from one sample, sequenced in a study of blood T cell repertoires in COVID-19. The repertoire was sequenced with immunoSEQ multiplex PCR; TCRdb's copy has only in-frame clones and lacks some. Altogether roughly 280,000 clones are present, roughly 86% being singletons, with the ten largest covering approximately 5.3%. Source material: peripheral blood. The source is a woman between 55 and 75 years old with COVID-19, enrolled during active disease. Both conserved end residues are trimmed from each CDR3.

CDR3aa	v_gene	j_gene
ASTGANVLT	TRBV3-1/TRBV3-2	TRBJ2-6
ASSLSSSGRFYEQY	TRBV7-9	TRBJ2-7
ASSTGQGAYNEQF	TRBV19	TRBJ2-1
ASRSRGRETQY	TRBV12-3/TRBV12-4	TRBJ2-5
ASSWTANTEAF	TRBV11-2	TRBJ1-1
ASSPENSNQPQH	TRBV18	TRBJ1-5
ASSPSGGTGELF	TRBV18	TRBJ2-2
ASNQTTRTGVGSNQPQH	TRBV7-4	TRBJ1-5
ASRSGQGLGTTNEKLF	TRBV2	TRBJ1-4
ASSLTRNYNEQF	TRBV28	TRBJ2-1
ASSGGGSGTDTQY	TRBV28	TRBJ2-3
ASSPEWLAGYNEQF	TRBV18	TRBJ2-1
ASSLGRDSQVRPVQQF	TRBV7-9	TRBJ2-1
ASRRTSGRIYEQY	TRBV28	TRBJ2-7
ASSEGLGVNSPLH	TRBV6-1	TRBJ1-6
ASSFQGAAGELF	TRBV11-1	TRBJ2-2
ASSLGTYNQPQH	TRBV5-1	TRBJ1-5
ASSLGQGSWGYGYT	TRBV28	TRBJ1-2
ASSQGMGPTTDTQY	TRBV4-1	TRBJ2-3
ASSLDAGGYGYT	TRBV5-1	TRBJ1-2
ASTPSGLAGGIEQF	TRBV7-6	TRBJ2-1
ASSPGLAGAYRTHNEQF	TRBV3-1/TRBV3-2	TRBJ2-1